This TCR beta chain is drawn from a study of shared clonotypes between healthy human individuals. CDR1 is SGHRS and CDR2 is YFSETQ in the germline V gene. The CDR3 has 13 amino acids. V lost 1 base and J 8 bases, leaving 10 bases between the germline ends. Deep-level running was used for the assay. Only in-frame clones appear in the TCRdb table, and some are missing; sequencing was by immunoSEQ multiplex PCR. The sample records 450,000 to 500,000 clones, roughly 80% being singletons. This receptor was taken from a woman in her thirties or forties in good health. Some clones in this sample may be carry-over from other donors' samples. This chain links TRBV5-1 with TRBJ2-1; D remains ambiguous. The sample consisted of PBMCs. CDR3 DNA: TGCGCCAGCAGCTTGTGGGGATCAGATGAGCAGTTCTTC. Translating it yields CASSLWGSDEQFF.